Included here is one T cell receptor (beta chain) sequence, with context. The assay was immunoSEQ multiplex PCR, and TCRdb's table has in-frame clones only and misses some. The data show a few hundred thousand clones, 80% to 85% seen once. V gave up 6 bases and J gave up 4 bases, with 15 bases separating them. CDR3 length: 14 amino acids. CDR1 and CDR2 (germline): WNHNN, SYGVQD (reference sequence). This entry comes from a study of blood T cell repertoires in COVID-19. Overall study context: The samples span acute and convalescent COVID-19 from the United States, Italy and Spain. Sample material is recorded as cDNA or gDNA derived from T cells, B-cell-depleted T cells, or PBMCs.

Adults between about 18 and 95 years of age took part from 20 to 25 US areas. The study counted Cohort 3 donors as recovered given two negative PCRs, clearance, or symptom resolution. This clonotype was sampled from a man in his forties or fifties who had recovered from COVID-19. V and J are TRBV10-1 and TRBJ1-1, with no clear D. The sample consisted of PBMCs or T cells enriched from blood (not recorded which). CDR3 nucleotide sequence: TGCGCCAGCAGCAAGGGCGGAGGCGGCACTGAAGCTTTCTTT. Translating gives CASSKGGGGTEAFF.